This TCR beta chain was captured by sequencing in a study of blood T cell repertoires in COVID-19. On the study more broadly: Sample material is recorded as cDNA or gDNA derived from T cells, B-cell-depleted T cells, or PBMCs.

In the study's own analysis: Estimated nucleated cell counts came from reference gene primer amplification. TCRdb's table, derived via immunoSEQ multiplex PCR, lists solely in-frame clones and lacks some. That table is the source of V, J and clone size, and D and trimming were worked out from the DNA. This table has more than 300,000 clones, 70% to 90% appearing once. Per the germline V gene, CDR1 is SGHNT and CDR2 is YYREEE (reference sequence). The CDR3 loop spans 13 amino acids. Trimming took off 6 bases at V and 7 bases at J, with 16 bases between the two ends. One Seattle source followed patients from active infection through their disease course.

Material: peripheral blood. This TCR was recovered from a woman between 25 and 40 years old with COVID-19, enrolled during active disease. The chain employs TRBV5-4 and TRBJ2-5; D is possibly TRBD2 (6 bases). CDR3 DNA sequence: TGTGCCAGCACCCTATCCGGGGGAGGGACCCAGTACTTC. Its protein product is CASTLSGGGTQYF.